These 2 T cell receptor beta chains originate from one sample sequenced in a study of neurological immune-mediated disorders. Time point of the sample: technical triplicate 2. MiXCR, applied by TCRdb to the 5' RACE reads, yields one record per CDR3 protein. Of more than 30,000 distinct CDR3 sequences in the sample, 10% to 15% were seen once. Sequenced: CD4+ T cells from blood. The receptors originated from a female donor with HTLV-1-associated myelopathy (HAM/TSP).

This clonotype was picked up many times. V usage is TRBV28 and J usage is TRBJ2-7, with 9 positions matching TRBD1. The germline CDR1 and CDR2 sequences are MDHEN and SYDVKM. This CDR3 is 14 amino acids long. V was pared by 9 bases and J by 6 bases, with 12 bases of the junction left unmatched. This CDR3 reads CASQSGDRDGEQYF. The CDR3 DNA is TGTGCCAGTCAATCAGGGGACAGGGATGGCGAGCAGTACTTC.

V is TRBV10-2 and J is TRBJ2-7; maybe TRBD1 (6 bases). CDR3 length: 14 residues. Germline V gives CDR1 WSHSY, CDR2 SAAADI. Trimming cost V 2 bases and J 4 bases, with 12 bases left between them. For the CDR3, the DNA is TGCGCCAGCAGTGAGGAAAGGGGGACGTACGAGCAGTACTTC. As protein: CASSEERGTYEQYF.